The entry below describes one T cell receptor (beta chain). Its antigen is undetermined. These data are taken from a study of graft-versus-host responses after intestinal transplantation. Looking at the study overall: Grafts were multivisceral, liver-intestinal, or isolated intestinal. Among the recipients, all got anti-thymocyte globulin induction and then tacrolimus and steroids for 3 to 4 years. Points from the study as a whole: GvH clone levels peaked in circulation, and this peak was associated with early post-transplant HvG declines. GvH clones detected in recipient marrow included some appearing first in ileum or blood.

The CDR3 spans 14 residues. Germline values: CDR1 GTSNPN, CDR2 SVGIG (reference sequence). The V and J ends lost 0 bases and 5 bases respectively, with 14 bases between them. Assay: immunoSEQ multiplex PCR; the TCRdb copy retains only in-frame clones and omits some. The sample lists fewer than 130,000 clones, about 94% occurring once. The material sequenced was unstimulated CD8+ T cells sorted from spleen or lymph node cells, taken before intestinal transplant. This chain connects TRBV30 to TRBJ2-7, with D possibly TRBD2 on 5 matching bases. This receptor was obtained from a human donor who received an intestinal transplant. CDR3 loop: CAWSVPPLGDEQYF. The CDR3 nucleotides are TGTGCCTGGAGTGTACCCCCGCTCGGGGACGAGCAGTACTTC.